These 26 T cell receptor beta chains were sequenced from one sample in a study of CD8 T cell repertoires and HIV-1 epitope variants. No antigen has been assigned to these receptors. Repertoires were generated with immunoSEQ multiplex PCR, while TCRdb's copy carries only in-frame clones and drops some. The table shows some 4,400 clones, with around 67% occurring only once. Sequencing used cultured CD8+ T cells derived from PBMCs. The receptors here all came from a male donor with HIV.

The J gene is TRBJ2-7, the V gene TRBV4-3, with 8 bases lining up with TRBD1. Germline CDR1 reads LGHNA; CDR2 reads YSLEER. V was clipped by 4 bases and J by 6 bases; unmatched bases: 5. The CDR3 totals 13 residues. The CDR3 spells CASSPRTGFEQYF. The CDR3 DNA reads as TGCGCCAGCAGCCCGCGGACAGGGTTCGAGCAGTACTTC.

This chain uses TRBV11-2 with TRBJ2-7; unclear D gene. This CDR3 has 12 residues. CDR1 is SGHAT and CDR2 is FQNNGV in the germline V gene. Trimming took off 2 bases at V and 2 bases at J, with 4 bases between the two ends. The CDR3 DNA sequence: TGTGCCAGCAGCTTAAATACCTACGAGCAGTACTTC. This gives the protein CASSLNTYEQYF.

This clone was found a few times. The gene calls are TRBV2 and TRBJ1-5; TRBD1 might be the D (5 bases). The CDR3 length is 14 residues. The V gene's germline CDR1 is SNHLY and CDR2 FYNNEI. Trimming left V 6 bases short and J 7 bases short, with 16 bases between. The CDR3 loop is CASSPNRLQQPQHF. The CDR3 region has the DNA TGTGCCAGCAGCCCGAACAGGTTACAACAGCCCCAGCATTTT.

The gene calls are TRBV10-3 and TRBJ2-7; maybe TRBD2 (6 bases). V was shortened by 3 bases and J by 3 bases, with 12 bases between the two germline ends. Germline V gives CDR1 ENHRY, CDR2 SYGVKD. CDR3 length: 14 amino acids. The CDR3 spells CAISELAERYEQYF. In nucleotides, the CDR3 is TGTGCCATCAGTGAACTAGCCGAGCGCTACGAGCAGTACTTC.

V usage is TRBV6-1 and J usage is TRBJ2-3; TRBD1 agrees at 8 bases. Trimming took 0 bases from V and 1 from J; bases not matched to a gene: 3. Germline values: CDR1 MNHNS, CDR2 SASEGT. The length of the CDR3 is 16 residues. CDR3 in amino acids: CASSEAETGGTDTQYF. CDR3 DNA: TGTGCCAGCAGTGAAGCGGAGACAGGGGGCACAGATACGCAGTATTTT.

The chain carries TRBV4-3 and TRBJ2-3; D may be TRBD1 (6 bases). V shed 6 bases and J shed 2 bases, with 18 bases lying between them. Germline CDR1 LGHNA, CDR2 YSLEER. The CDR3 has 16 residues. Here the CDR3 DNA reads TGCGCCAGCAGGTCAGATGTGGACAGACACACAGATACGCAGTATTTT. Its protein is CASRSDVDRHTDTQYF.

This clone was observed a few times. The chain carries TRBV7-9 and TRBJ1-2; the D is unclear. V lost 1 base to trimming and J lost 7 bases, with 7 bases between them. Germline V gene sequence: CDR1 SEHNR, CDR2 FQNEAQ (reference sequence). The CDR3 length is 12 residues. CDR3 in DNA: TGTGCCAGCAGCTTAGGAGGAGGTGGCTACACCTTC. It translates to CASSLGGGGYTF.

This clone was seen a handful of times. The rearrangement links TRBV28 to TRBJ2-7; TRBD2 might be the D (5 bases). Germline CDR1 is MDHEN and CDR2 is SYDVKM. Between the trimmed V and J ends, which lost 4 bases and 2 bases, there was a span of 12 bases. The CDR3 spans 14 residues. The CDR3 DNA reads as TGTGCCAGCAGTTCAAACGGGATTCCCTACGAGCAGTACTTC. Translated, it gives CASSSNGIPYEQYF.

This chain links TRBV29-1 with TRBJ2-2; D call uncertain. The ends were cut back, 8 bases at V and 6 bases at J, with 13 bases in the middle. The CDR3 totals 12 residues. Per germline, CDR1 SQVTM and CDR2 ANQGSEA. The CDR3 coding sequence is TGCAGCACCCGGACGGGCTCCGGGGAGCTGTTTTTT. Protein product: CSTRTGSGELFF.

This clone is labeled as medium-sized. This chain connects TRBV19 to TRBJ2-7; 12 nucleotides agree with TRBD2. CDR1 is LNHDA, CDR2 SQIVND, per germline (reference sequence). The trim removed 6 bases at V and 2 bases at J, leaving 11 bases unmatched. CDR3 length: 17 amino acids. CDR3 in amino acids: CASSSLQTSGRTYEQYF. The CDR3 nucleotides read TGTGCCAGTAGCAGTCTGCAGACTAGCGGGAGAACCTACGAGCAGTACTTC.

The chain combines TRBV6-6 with TRBJ2-7; 7 bases map to TRBD1. The germline gives CDR1 MNHNY, CDR2 SVGAGI (reference sequence). The CDR3 consists of 13 residues. V lost 2 bases to trimming and J lost 5 bases; unmatched junction nucleotides: 3. The CDR3 is CASSYQGVNEQYF. CDR3 DNA sequence: TGTGCCAGCAGTTACCAGGGGGTGAACGAGCAGTACTTC.

The CDR3 region is CASHYNEQFF. The CDR3 coding sequence is TGTGCCAGCCATTACAATGAGCAGTTCTTC. V usage is TRBV6-1 and J usage is TRBJ2-1; D ambiguous. Per the germline V gene, CDR1 is MNHNS and CDR2 is SASEGT. The CDR3 is 10 residues long. With 8 bases removed from V and 4 bases from J, the gap between germline ends came to 3 bases.

In DNA, the CDR3 is TGTGCCAGCAGTTACTCGCAGGGCTACGAGCAGTACTTC. The encoded protein is CASSYSQGYEQYF. The V call is TRBV6-5, the J call TRBJ2-7; TRBD1 might be the D (5 bases). V was cut by 0 bases and J by 3 bases, with 6 bases left in between. This CDR3 is built from 13 residues. The germline gives CDR1 MNHEY, CDR2 SVGAGI.

The CDR3 loop reads CASSPTLQANEQFF. In DNA form, the CDR3 reads TGTGCCAGCAGTCCGACACTCCAGGCCAATGAGCAGTTCTTC. V and J are TRBV28 and TRBJ2-1; D not certain. The CDR3 runs to 14 residues. Per germline, CDR1 MDHEN and CDR2 SYDVKM. Trimming cost V 5 bases and J 6 bases, with 14 bases left between them.

V is TRBV7-2 and J is TRBJ2-2; TRBD1 matches 10 bases. V was pared by 1 base and J by 7 bases, with 9 bases of the junction left unmatched. The length of the CDR3 is 17 residues. The germline V gene encodes CDR1 SGHTA and CDR2 FQGNSA. CDR3 bases: TGTGCCAGCAGCTTAGAAGCGACAGGGGGCGGTGGCGGGGAGCTGTTTTTT. The encoded protein is CASSLEATGGGGGELFF.

The gene calls are TRBV5-6 and TRBJ2-1, with 9 positions matching TRBD2. V was clipped by 3 bases and J by 9 bases; unmatched bases: 16. The germline CDR1 and CDR2 sequences are SGHDT and YYEEEE. The length of the CDR3 is 17 residues. CDR3 region: CASSSHTASGRSSEQFF. CDR3 DNA: TGTGCCAGCAGCTCCCACACGGCGAGCGGGAGGTCAAGTGAGCAGTTCTTC.

This clone has a single count. This sequence joins TRBV7-2 and TRBJ1-4, with D maybe TRBD1 (5 bases). CDR1 and CDR2 from the germline V gene are SGHTA and FQGNSA. Trimming took off 5 bases at V and 8 bases at J, with 12 bases between the two ends. The CDR3 has 13 amino acids. The CDR3 sequence: CASSLLGDEKLFF. The CDR3 DNA reads as TGTGCCAGCAGCCTGCTGGGGGACGAAAAACTGTTTTTT.

This clone is medium-sized in the sample. The chain carries TRBV7-2 and TRBJ1-2; D possibly corresponds to TRBD1 (6 bases). The V and J ends lost 2 bases and 8 bases respectively, with 15 bases between them. The CDR3 has 14 residues. CDR1 is SGHTA and CDR2 is FQGNSA in the germline V gene. CDR3 sequence reads: CASSLQVPGEGYTF. The CDR3 nucleotides read TGTGCCAGCAGCTTACAGGTGCCAGGGGAAGGCTACACCTTC.

The rearrangement joins TRBV19 to TRBJ1-2; D is unresolved. Germline CDR1 is LNHDA and CDR2 is SQIVND (reference sequence). The CDR3 covers 14 residues. With 1 base removed from V and 3 bases from J, the gap between germline ends came to 9 bases. In DNA, the CDR3 is TGTGCCAGTAGTATAGTGATCCTTGACTATGGCTACACCTTC. This codes for CASSIVILDYGYTF.

This clone was recorded a few times. This chain uses TRBV5-4 with TRBJ2-1; D unclear. V was trimmed by 0 bases and J by 7 bases, leaving 5 bases between them. This CDR3 contains 12 residues. Germline V gene sequence: CDR1 SGHNT, CDR2 YYREEE (reference sequence). The CDR3 sequence: CASSLGRNEQFF. CDR3 in DNA: TGTGCCAGCAGCTTGGGCAGAAATGAGCAGTTCTTC.

Only one count was recorded for this clone. The sample contains more than one DNA sequence encoding this CDR3. The V and J genes are TRBV18 and TRBJ1-1; D is undetermined. The germline V gene has CDR1 KGHSH and CDR2 LQKENI. CDR3 length: 13 residues. V gave up 3 bases and J gave up 1 base, with 6 bases separating them. The CDR3 region is CASSPGANTEAFF. As DNA, the CDR3 is TGTGCCAGCTCACCGGGAGCGAACACTGAAGCTTTCTTT.

This chain uses TRBV23-1 with TRBJ2-2, with 9 bases identical to TRBD1. TRBV23-1 is an ORF, and what it does is uncertain. The CDR3 length is 14 residues. Unmatched junction bases numbered 12, after V lost 11 bases and J lost 8 bases. The CDR3 loop is CAHGTGTVQGELFF. The CDR3 coding sequence is TGCGCCCACGGGACAGGGACTGTCCAAGGGGAGCTGTTTTTT.

The J gene is TRBJ2-7, the V gene TRBV7-3, with D perhaps matching TRBD2 (6 bases). In germline, CDR1 is SGHTA, CDR2 FQGTGA. Deletions cut 2 bases from V and 6 bases from J, with 8 bases between. The CDR3 totals 12 residues. CDR3 residues: CASSLRAGEQYF. CDR3 DNA: TGTGCCAGCAGCTTACGAGCGGGCGAGCAGTACTTC.

The count of this clone is one. This sequence joins TRBV27 and TRBJ1-1, with D uncertain. The CDR3 is 16 amino acids. Germline V gene sequence: CDR1 MNHEY, CDR2 SMNVEV (reference sequence). The V and J ends lost 5 bases and 2 bases respectively, with 18 bases between them. CDR3 sequence reads: CASSAQWETLNTEAFF. Here the CDR3 DNA reads TGTGCCAGCAGTGCCCAATGGGAGACCCTAAACACTGAAGCTTTCTTT.

The sample holds a few counts of this clone. The CDR3, as DNA: TGTGCCAGTAGTCGAACGGACAGACTAAATGAAAAACTGTTTTTT. It codes for CASSRTDRLNEKLFF. The rearrangement joins TRBV19 to TRBJ1-4; a possible D gene is TRBD1 (6 bases). The V and J ends lost 5 bases and 5 bases respectively, with 15 bases between them. The CDR3 is 15 amino acids. Germline V gene sequence: CDR1 LNHDA, CDR2 SQIVND (reference sequence).

This rearrangement joins TRBV6-1 to TRBJ1-1, with a weak D call TRBD1 (6 bases). Germline values: CDR1 MNHNS, CDR2 SASEGT. The germline V and J ends were trimmed by 5 bases and 8 bases, with 18 bases remaining between them. CDR3 size: 14 residues. The CDR3 bases are TGTGCCAGCAGTATCGGACAGACGGAGATAGAAGCTTTCTTT. Amino acid sequence: CASSIGQTEIEAFF.